The 24 T cell receptor beta chains below were found in one sample sequenced in a study of regulatory T cells in long-lasting Graves disease. The authors built TCR beta libraries using iRepertoire HTBI primers and Arm-PCR of CDR3 regions. One entry per CDR3 protein, called by TCRdb with MiXCR from the multiplex PCR reads. The data show approximately 210,000 distinct CDR3 sequences, approximately 20% seen once. Time point in this sample: newly diagnosed GD, antithyroid drugs for less than 3 months. PBMCs provided the RNA from which the TCR library was made. The sample in question was peripheral blood mononuclear cells (PBMCs), obtained at new diagnosis, from a patient treated with antithyroid drugs. The receptors stem from a female donor with Graves disease.

This clonotype has ten or more counts. A much more abundant neighbour one base away suggests this may be a read error. This rearrangement joins TRBV27 to TRBJ2-1, with 12 bases that match TRBD1. There are 15 residues in the CDR3. Germline CDR1 is MNHEY and CDR2 is SMNVEV (reference sequence). Written as DNA, the CDR3 is TGTGCCAGCAGTTTAGGGACAGGGGGCGGCAATAAGCAGTTCTTC. Encoded protein: CASSLGTGGGNKQFF.

The table lists this clonotype with a few counts. V and J are TRBV10-3 and TRBJ2-3; maybe TRBD2 (6 bases). The CDR3 spans 13 residues. Germline V lookup: CDR1 ENHRY, CDR2 SYGVKD. The V and J ends lost 8 bases and 2 bases respectively, with 11 bases between them. The CDR3 reads CAIGGGPTDTQYF. The CDR3 DNA reads as TGTGCCATCGGGGGAGGCCCCACAGATACGCAGTATTTT.

This clonotype was detected ten times or more. V and J are TRBV7-9 and TRBJ1-6, with D unclear. Deletions cut 5 bases from V and 7 bases from J, with 6 bases between. Per the germline V gene, CDR1 is SEHNR and CDR2 is FQNEAQ (reference sequence). The CDR3 extends over 12 amino acids. This chain's CDR3 is CASSGVNSPLHF. For the CDR3, the DNA is TGTGCCAGCAGCGGAGTGAATTCACCCCTCCACTTT.

This clonotype was recorded many times. The genes are TRBV11-3 and TRBJ2-3, with D perhaps matching TRBD1 (6 bases). The V end was cut by 4 bases, the J end by 6 bases, with 14 bases between. The CDR3 totals 14 residues. Germline V gives CDR1 SGHNT, CDR2 YENEEA. The CDR3 spells CASSSRWGRDTQYF. As DNA, the CDR3 is TGTGCCAGCAGCTCGCGTTGGGGGCGTGATACGCAGTATTTT.

The rearrangement links TRBV19 to TRBJ1-2, with a possible D match to TRBD1 (5 bases). Trimming left V 6 bases short and J 4 bases short, with 12 bases between. This CDR3 region has 13 residues. Germline V lookup: CDR1 LNHDA, CDR2 SQIVND (reference sequence). The CDR3 DNA is TGTGCCAGTAGCCGGGGACCGGTCTATGGCTACACCTTC. It is translated as CASSRGPVYGYTF. Using reference TRBV19 and TRBJ1-2 for the parts outside the CDR3, the full variable domain is DGGITQSPKYLFRKEGQNVTLSCEQNLNHDAMYWYRQDPGQGLRLIYYSQIVNDFQKGDIAEGYSVSREKKESFPLTVTSAQKNPTAFYLCASSRGPVYGYTFGSGTRLTVV.

This clonotype was observed many times. This chain links TRBV11-2 with TRBJ1-6; no firm D call. In germline, CDR1 is SGHAT, CDR2 FQNNGV. This CDR3 contains 16 residues. V lost 0 bases, J lost 6 bases, and 12 bases lay in between. CDR3 in amino acids: CASSLDRAGLNSPLHF. The CDR3 DNA reads TGTGCCAGCAGCTTAGATCGGGCAGGACTTAATTCACCCCTCCACTTT.

This clonotype was observed a handful of times. This sequence joins TRBV20-1 and TRBJ2-7, with D possibly matching TRBD2 (5 bases). Germline V gene data show CDR1 as DFQATT and CDR2 as SNEGSKA (reference sequence). Between the trimmed V and J ends, which lost 0 bases and 7 bases, there was a span of 16 bases. The CDR3 is made up of 14 amino acids. CDR3 nucleotide sequence: TGCAGTGCTAGAGATGAACGGGGTTCATGGGAGCAGTACTTC. Translation: CSARDERGSWEQYF.

This clonotype appeared a few times. V gene TRBV20-1 combines with J gene TRBJ2-7; either TRBD1 or TRBD2 may supply D (6 bases each). This CDR3 has 13 amino acids. Germline CDR1 DFQATT, CDR2 SNEGSKA (reference sequence). Trimming stripped 5 bases from V and 5 bases from J, with 16 bases between. CDR3 nucleotide sequence: TGCAGTGCTCCGGCGAAGGGGGGCCACGAGCAGTACTTC. It codes for CSAPAKGGHEQYF.

This clonotype was counted a few times. The V call is TRBV19, the J call TRBJ2-7; possibly TRBD1 for D (6 bases). The germline V and J ends were trimmed by 0 bases and 4 bases, with 16 bases remaining between them. CDR1 LNHDA and CDR2 SQIVND come from the germline V gene (reference sequence). The CDR3 totals 16 residues. CDR3 bases: TGTGCCAGTAGTATAGATGGGCAGGGGCTCCGGTACGAGCAGTACTTC. This sequence encodes CASSIDGQGLRYEQYF.

This clonotype was recorded at least ten times. The chain carries TRBV7-2 and TRBJ2-3; D not certain. This CDR3 spans 14 amino acids. V was trimmed by 1 base and J by 3 bases, leaving 8 bases between them. Looked up from germline, CDR1 is SGHTA and CDR2 is FQGNSA. This chain's CDR3 is CASSLDPATDTQYF. In DNA, the CDR3 is TGTGCCAGCAGCTTAGACCCAGCGACAGATACGCAGTATTTT.

This clonotype was detected ten times or more. The chain couples TRBV20-1 to TRBJ1-1; D gene unclear. CDR3 length: 14 amino acids. CDR1 and CDR2 from the germline V gene are DFQATT and SNEGSKA (reference sequence). The V end lost 3 bases, the J end lost 5 bases, and 16 bases lay between the germline ends. CDR3 DNA: TGCAGTGCTAGTGAACGAAGGGAGCGGACTGAAGCTTTCTTT. This codes for CSASERRERTEAFF.

This clonotype was counted ten times or more. This chain connects TRBV11-2 to TRBJ2-1, with TRBD2 identical over 8 bases. From germline, CDR1 is SGHAT and CDR2 FQNNGV. CDR3 length equals 16 residues. Germline trimming cut 1 base from V and 3 bases from J; bases unmatched to any gene: 5. Written as DNA, the CDR3 is TGTGCCAGCAGCTTAGTTGGCGGGAGGCTCTACAATGAGCAGTTCTTC. This codes for CASSLVGGRLYNEQFF.

This clonotype was recorded at least ten times. The chain employs TRBV12-5 and TRBJ1-2, with D maybe TRBD1 (5 bases). The CDR3 consists of 16 residues. The germline CDR1 and CDR2 sequences are LGHNT and FRNRAP. Trimming shortened V by 5 bases and J by 2 bases, and 18 bases separated the two germline ends. The CDR3 region is CASGPLIGRGNYGYTF. CDR3 nucleotides: TGTGCTAGTGGTCCCCTCATAGGTCGGGGGAACTATGGCTACACCTTC.

This clonotype was seen repeatedly, ten times or more. The genes are TRBV9 and TRBJ1-1, with unresolved D. Trimming removed 0 bases at V and 8 bases at J, with 8 bases between. In germline, CDR1 is SGDLS, CDR2 YYNGEE. This CDR3 is 12 amino acids long. The CDR3, as DNA: TGTGCCAGCAGCGTAGGCAGAGGGGAAGCTTTCTTT. It codes for CASSVGRGEAFF.

The chain carries TRBV2 and TRBJ2-2; TRBD1 aligns across 9 bases. The CDR3 runs 16 residues. After removal of 5 bases from V and 3 bases from J, the junction contained 7 bases not matched to a gene. Germline V gene data show CDR1 as SNHLY and CDR2 as FYNNEI. CDR3 nucleotide sequence: TGTGCCAGCAGTAGGGTACAGGGGGCTGACACCGGGGAGCTGTTTTTT. This encodes CASSRVQGADTGELFF.

This clonotype was observed many times. This chain joins TRBV13 and TRBJ2-3; the match to TRBD2 covers 8 bases. The CDR3 contains 16 residues. Germline-derived CDR1 and CDR2 are PRHDT and FYEKMQ (reference sequence). V dropped 5 bases and J dropped 1; count of bases not matched to a gene: 8. The CDR3 DNA sequence: TGTGCCAGCAGCGGATCGGGTAGCGGGGGCACAGATACGCAGTATTTT. It codes for CASSGSGSGGTDTQYF.

There are many counts of this clonotype. The chain combines TRBV20-1 with TRBJ1-6; TRBD1 matches at 8 bases. The CDR3 has 13 amino acids. CDR1 and CDR2 from the germline V gene are DFQATT and SNEGSKA (reference sequence). J was trimmed by 7 bases and V by 5 bases; bases with no gene match: 4. CDR3 nucleotide sequence: TGCAGTGCTGTACAGGGGGTGAATTCACCCCTCCACTTT. Its translation: CSAVQGVNSPLHF.

Ten or more counts support this clonotype. V is TRBV28 and J is TRBJ1-6; 9 bases are a match to TRBD1. Germline V lookup: CDR1 MDHEN, CDR2 SYDVKM. V trimming: 10 bases; J trimming: 8 bases; junction bases outside the gene matches: 6. There are 13 residues in the CDR3. CDR3 loop: CATYTGGDSPLHF. Here the CDR3 DNA reads TGTGCCACCTACACAGGGGGCGATTCACCCCTCCACTTT.

This clonotype showed up many times. The chain employs TRBV7-9 and TRBJ2-6, with 8 bases that match TRBD1. V trimming: 6 bases; J trimming: 0 bases; junction bases outside the gene matches: 13. The CDR3 is 19 amino acids. CDR1 and CDR2 (germline): SEHNR, FQNEAQ (reference sequence). DNA for the CDR3: TGTGCCAGCAGTTCTACGGCCGGGACAGGAGACTCTGGGGCCAACGTCCTGACTTTC. This codes for CASSSTAGTGDSGANVLTF.

The sample holds many counts of this clonotype. The J gene is TRBJ2-3, the V gene TRBV2; D is perhaps TRBD2 (5 bases). CDR3 length equals 16 residues. With 5 bases removed from V and 2 bases from J, the gap between germline ends came to 17 bases. Germline-derived CDR1 and CDR2 are SNHLY and FYNNEI. The CDR3 nucleotides are TGTGCCAGCAGTTACGAGGGTGGTCCCTTCACAGATACGCAGTATTTT. Translation: CASSYEGGPFTDTQYF.

This clonotype occurred a few times. The V call is TRBV9, the J call TRBJ2-7, with 8 bases that match TRBD2. Germline V CDR1 and CDR2: SGDLS, YYNGEE. The CDR3 contains 15 residues. J lost 3 bases, V lost 0 bases, and 5 bases had no gene match. CDR3 residues: CASSVGAGVNYEQYF. The CDR3 region has the DNA TGTGCCAGCAGCGTAGGAGCGGGAGTGAACTACGAGCAGTACTTC.

In its sample, this clonotype was seen many times. CDR3 in amino acids: CATMGSGNTIYF. CDR3 DNA: TGTGCCACCATGGGCTCTGGAAACACCATATATTTT. J is TRBJ1-3 and V is TRBV24-1; no clear D gene. CDR3 size: 12 residues. From germline, CDR1 is KGHDR and CDR2 SFDVKD. Trimming stripped 8 bases from V and 0 bases from J, with 4 bases between.

This clonotype showed up just a few times. This chain links TRBV19 with TRBJ2-3; perhaps D is TRBD1 or TRBD2 (5 bases each). The CDR3 is 13 amino acids. V was pared by 6 bases and J by 5 bases, with 12 bases between. Per the germline V gene, CDR1 is LNHDA and CDR2 is SQIVND (reference sequence). The CDR3 region is CASSGTWGDTQYF. In nucleotides, the CDR3 is TGTGCCAGTAGCGGGACCTGGGGAGATACGCAGTATTTT.

In this sample, this clonotype turned up once. A far bigger clonotype differs at one base, so this is likely a read error. This CDR3 is missing its conserved last phenylalanine or tryptophan, likely due to a read error. The chain uses TRBV9 and TRBJ2-5; D may match TRBD1 or TRBD2 (6 bases each). Looked up from germline, CDR1 is SGDLS and CDR2 is YYNGEE. The CDR3 totals 14 residues. Trimming cost V 3 bases and J 0 bases, with 9 bases left between them. CDR3 region: CASSEGGYQETQYS. The CDR3 DNA is TGTGCCAGCAGCGAGGGGGGCTACCAAGAGACCCAGTACTCC.